This is a list of T cell receptor beta chains from one sample in a study of tumor and adjacent non-tumor tissue in lung cancer. TCRdb reprocessed the multiplex PCR reads with MiXCR, giving one entry per CDR3 protein. The sample includes under 95,000 distinct CDR3 sequences, approximately 65% of them seen just once. Sequencing was performed on lung tumor tissue. The receptors stem from a man in his 60s with non-small cell lung cancer. Each CDR3 is given with its conserved first and last residue. Each record gives: CDR3 DNA, CDR3 protein, D gene, V gene, clone size, J gene. The D gene is left open where the match is weak. Rows give clone size only sometimes, using once, few, many, or a class for an expanded clone.

cdr3_nt: TGTGACAGCAGCCCCCGGGACAGGGCCGCCTACGGGAAGTACTTC; cdr3_aa: CDSSPRDRAAYGKYF; d_call: TRBD1; v_call: TRBV11-3; clone_size: -; j_call: TRBJ2-7
cdr3_nt: TGTGCCAGCAGCCATGATTTGGGGAGCACCCAGCATTTT; cdr3_aa: CASSHDLGSTQHF; d_call: -; v_call: TRBV4-2; clone_size: -; j_call: TRBJ1-5
cdr3_nt: TGCGCCAGCCTATCGGGACAAGAGACCCAGTACTTC; cdr3_aa: CASLSGQETQYF; d_call: -; v_call: TRBV10-2; clone_size: -; j_call: TRBJ2-5
cdr3_nt: TGTACCAGCAGCTTTCCCGGGACTAGCGGGACCAAAAACATTCAGTACTTC; cdr3_aa: CTSSFPGTSGTKNIQYF; d_call: TRBD2; v_call: TRBV11-1; clone_size: -; j_call: TRBJ2-4
cdr3_nt: TGTGCCAGCGGTTACGGGGACACCAATCAGCCCCAGTATTTT; cdr3_aa: CASGYGDTNQPQYF; d_call: -; v_call: TRBV6-6; clone_size: -; j_call: TRBJ2-3
cdr3_nt: TGTGCCAGCATGGCGTCTGGGAAAAACTCCTACGAGCAGTACTTC; cdr3_aa: CASMASGKNSYEQYF; d_call: -; v_call: TRBV6-2/TRBV6-3; clone_size: -; j_call: TRBJ2-7
cdr3_nt: TGCAGCGTTTGGGACAACGAGCAGTACTTC; cdr3_aa: CSVWDNEQYF; d_call: -; v_call: TRBV29-1; clone_size: many; j_call: TRBJ2-7
cdr3_nt: TGTGCCAGCAGTCCCCGTGGTAGCGCGAGCTACGATCAGTACTTC; cdr3_aa: CASSPRGSASYDQYF; d_call: -; v_call: TRBV28; clone_size: -; j_call: TRBJ2-7
cdr3_nt: TGCGCCAGCAGCCAAGTTAGGGGAGATAATGAAAAACTGTTTTTT; cdr3_aa: CASSQVRGDNEKLFF; d_call: -; v_call: TRBV4-1; clone_size: -; j_call: TRBJ1-4
cdr3_nt: TGTGCCAGCAGCTCCGACAGCCCTTATCAACCCCAGCATTTT; cdr3_aa: CASSSDSPYQPQHF; d_call: -; v_call: TRBV6-2/TRBV6-3; clone_size: -; j_call: TRBJ1-5
cdr3_nt: TGTGCCAGCAGTTACCGGACGACGGATGACTACACCTTC; cdr3_aa: CASSYRTTDDYTF; d_call: -; v_call: TRBV6-5; clone_size: -; j_call: TRBJ1-2
cdr3_nt: TGTGCCAGCAGCTTAGATTCTCTAGCGGGACAAATATGGGGCGTCGAGCAGTACTTC; cdr3_aa: CASSLDSLAGQIWGVEQYF; d_call: TRBD2; v_call: TRBV11-2; clone_size: few; j_call: TRBJ2-7
cdr3_nt: TGTGCCAGCAGTGCCACCACGGGGGCGCACGGAGGGACTCAGTACTTC; cdr3_aa: CASSATTGAHGGTQYF; d_call: -; v_call: TRBV6-2/TRBV6-3; clone_size: -; j_call: TRBJ2-5
cdr3_nt: TGCGCCAGCGCCCCCAGCGGTACTAGCACAGATACGCAGTATTTT; cdr3_aa: CASAPSGTSTDTQYF; d_call: -; v_call: TRBV5-1; clone_size: many; j_call: TRBJ2-3
cdr3_nt: TGCGCCAACAGCCAAGATCCAGGGAGGAGGAGAGATACGCAGTATTTT; cdr3_aa: CANSQDPGRRRDTQYF; d_call: -; v_call: TRBV4-1; clone_size: -; j_call: TRBJ2-3
cdr3_nt: TGCAGTGCTAGAGATGCGGGAGACCCTCAAGAGACCCAGTACTTC; cdr3_aa: CSARDAGDPQETQYF; d_call: TRBD2; v_call: TRBV20-1; clone_size: -; j_call: TRBJ2-5
cdr3_nt: TGTGCCAGCAGCTTAGATCGGGGGATGGTCGGGGAGCTGTTTTTT; cdr3_aa: CASSLDRGMVGELFF; d_call: -; v_call: TRBV13; clone_size: many; j_call: TRBJ2-2
cdr3_nt: TGTGCCAGCAGTCGGGGTTCAGGGGGACGCGGTGATCTGTTCTTC; cdr3_aa: CASSRGSGGRGDLFF; d_call: TRBD1; v_call: TRBV6-5; clone_size: once; j_call: TRBJ2-1
cdr3_nt: TGTGCCAGTAAAGCTACAGACAGGGAAATACAGTTCTTC; cdr3_aa: CASKATDREIQFF; d_call: TRBD1; v_call: TRBV6-5; clone_size: -; j_call: TRBJ2-1
cdr3_nt: TGTGCCTGGAGTGTAAGAAGGCAGGGAAATTCACCCCTCCACTTT; cdr3_aa: CAWSVRRQGNSPLHF; d_call: -; v_call: TRBV30; clone_size: few; j_call: TRBJ1-6
cdr3_nt: TGTGCCAGCAGTCAGAATCGGGGGCTCGGAGAGCTGTTTTTT; cdr3_aa: CASSQNRGLGELFF; d_call: -; v_call: TRBV6-1; clone_size: -; j_call: TRBJ2-2
cdr3_nt: TGCGCCAGCAGCTCAGGGGGTAGCAATCAGCCCCAGCATTTT; cdr3_aa: CASSSGGSNQPQHF; d_call: TRBD1; v_call: TRBV5-1; clone_size: -; j_call: TRBJ1-5
cdr3_nt: TGTGCCAGCAGCCAAGACTCCCGCGGCGAGACCCAGTACTTC; cdr3_aa: CASSQDSRGETQYF; d_call: -; v_call: TRBV4-2; clone_size: many; j_call: TRBJ2-5
cdr3_nt: TGTGCCAGCAGTACCCGAGATGGCAATCAACTCCAACATTTT; cdr3_aa: CASSTRDGNQLQHF; d_call: -; v_call: TRBV6-6; clone_size: -; j_call: TRBJ1-5
cdr3_nt: TGTGCCAGCACGGGGGGGATATACGAGCAGTACTTC; cdr3_aa: CASTGGIYEQYF; d_call: TRBD2; v_call: TRBV28; clone_size: -; j_call: TRBJ2-7
cdr3_nt: TGCAGTGCTACCGCCGGGACAGGGGGCAATCAGCCCCAGCATTTT; cdr3_aa: CSATAGTGGNQPQHF; d_call: TRBD1; v_call: TRBV20-1; clone_size: many; j_call: TRBJ1-5
cdr3_nt: TGTACCAGCACCGTACAGCCTAATGGGCAATTCTTC; cdr3_aa: CTSTVQPNGQFF; d_call: -; v_call: TRBV6-6; clone_size: -; j_call: TRBJ2-1
cdr3_nt: TGCACCAGCACCCAAGATCTAGGGAACAGGGGCCATGAGCAGTTCTTC; cdr3_aa: CTSTQDLGNRGHEQFF; d_call: TRBD1; v_call: TRBV4-3; clone_size: -; j_call: TRBJ2-1
cdr3_nt: TGTACCAGCAACTCGCGGACTAGCGGTTACAATGAGCAGTTCTTC; cdr3_aa: CTSNSRTSGYNEQFF; d_call: TRBD2; v_call: TRBV11-2; clone_size: -; j_call: TRBJ2-1
cdr3_nt: TGTGCCAGCAGTCCGCTGAATAGCATGGAGACCCAGTATTTT; cdr3_aa: CASSPLNSMETQYF; d_call: -; v_call: TRBV12-3/TRBV12-4; clone_size: -; j_call: TRBJ2-3
cdr3_nt: TGTGCCAGGAACCCTGATACCGGAGGGTATGGCTACACCTTC; cdr3_aa: CARNPDTGGYGYTF; d_call: -; v_call: TRBV5-5; clone_size: once; j_call: TRBJ1-2
cdr3_nt: TGCGCCAGCAGCCGGGACAGGATTAGCGGCTACACCTTC; cdr3_aa: CASSRDRISGYTF; d_call: TRBD1; v_call: TRBV5-1; clone_size: -; j_call: TRBJ1-2
cdr3_nt: TGTGCCAGCAGACCTACAGGGCGGAATCAGCCCCAGCATTTT; cdr3_aa: CASRPTGRNQPQHF; d_call: -; v_call: TRBV6-5; clone_size: many; j_call: TRBJ1-5
cdr3_nt: TGTGCCAGCAGCGTAGCTGTGAGCACCGGGGAGCTGTTTTTT; cdr3_aa: CASSVAVSTGELFF; d_call: -; v_call: TRBV9; clone_size: -; j_call: TRBJ2-2
cdr3_nt: TGTGCCAGCTCGGGTTTGAACTACGAGCAGTACTTC; cdr3_aa: CASSGLNYEQYF; d_call: -; v_call: TRBV13; clone_size: -; j_call: TRBJ2-7
cdr3_nt: TGTGCCAGGAGCTTAGATAAGAGACTAGCAGCCTCCTACAATGAGCAATTCTTC; cdr3_aa: CARSLDKRLAASYNEQFF; d_call: TRBD2; v_call: TRBV11-3; clone_size: -; j_call: TRBJ2-1
cdr3_nt: TGCGCCAGCAGCCAAGATTTACTCGGTTTGGGCATTCAGCCCCAGCATTTT; cdr3_aa: CASSQDLLGLGIQPQHF; d_call: -; v_call: TRBV4-1; clone_size: -; j_call: TRBJ1-5
cdr3_nt: TGTGCTAGCGACGATCGACACCTCGGCAATCAGCCCCAGCATTTT; cdr3_aa: CASDDRHLGNQPQHF; d_call: -; v_call: TRBV6-1; clone_size: few; j_call: TRBJ1-5